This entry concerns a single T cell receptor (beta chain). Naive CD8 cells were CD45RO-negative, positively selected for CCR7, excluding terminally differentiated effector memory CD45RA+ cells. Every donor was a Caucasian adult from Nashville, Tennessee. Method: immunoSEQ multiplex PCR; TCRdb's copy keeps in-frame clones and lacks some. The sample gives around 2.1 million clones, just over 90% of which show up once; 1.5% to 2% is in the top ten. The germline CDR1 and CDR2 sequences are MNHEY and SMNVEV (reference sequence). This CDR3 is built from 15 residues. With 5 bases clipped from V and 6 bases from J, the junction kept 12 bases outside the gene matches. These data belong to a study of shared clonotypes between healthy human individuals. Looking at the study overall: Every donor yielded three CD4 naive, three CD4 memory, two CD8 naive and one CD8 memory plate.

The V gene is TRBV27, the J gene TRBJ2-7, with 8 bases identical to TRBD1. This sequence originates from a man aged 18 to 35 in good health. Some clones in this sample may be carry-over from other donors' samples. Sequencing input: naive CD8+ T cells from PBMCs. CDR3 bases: TGTGCCAGCAGTCAGCGACAGGGGAGATTTAGCGAGCAGTACTTC. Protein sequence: CASSQRQGRFSEQYF.